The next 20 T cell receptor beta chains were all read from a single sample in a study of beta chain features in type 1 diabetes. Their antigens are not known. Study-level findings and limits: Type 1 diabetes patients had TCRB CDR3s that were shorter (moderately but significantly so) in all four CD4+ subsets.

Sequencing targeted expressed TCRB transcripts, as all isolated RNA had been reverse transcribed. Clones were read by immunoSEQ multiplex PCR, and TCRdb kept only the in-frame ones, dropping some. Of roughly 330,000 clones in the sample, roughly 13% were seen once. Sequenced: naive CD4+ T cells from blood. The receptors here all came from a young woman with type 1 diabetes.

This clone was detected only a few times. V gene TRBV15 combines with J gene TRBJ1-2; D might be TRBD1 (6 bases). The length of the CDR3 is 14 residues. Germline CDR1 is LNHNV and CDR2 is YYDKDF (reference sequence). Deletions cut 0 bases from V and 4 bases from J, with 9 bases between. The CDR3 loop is CATSRDPQGYGYTF. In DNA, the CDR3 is TGTGCCACCAGCAGAGATCCACAGGGCTATGGCTACACCTTC.

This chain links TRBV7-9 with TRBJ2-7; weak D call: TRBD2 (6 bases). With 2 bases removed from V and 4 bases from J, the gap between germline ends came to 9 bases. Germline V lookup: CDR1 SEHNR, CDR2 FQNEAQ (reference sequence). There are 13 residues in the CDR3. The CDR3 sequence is CASSLRGGYEQYF. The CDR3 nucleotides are TGTGCCAGCAGCTTACGTGGGGGGTACGAGCAGTACTTC.

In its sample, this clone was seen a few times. The CDR3 DNA reads as TGTGCCATCAGGGGTAGCGGGAACACCGGGGAGCTGTTTTTT. This sequence encodes CAIRGSGNTGELFF. The V call is TRBV10-3, the J call TRBJ2-2, with TRBD2 as a possible D gene (6 bases). With 6 bases removed from V and 1 base from J, the gap between germline ends came to 9 bases. Germline lookup yields CDR1 ENHRY and CDR2 SYGVKD. The CDR3 sequence is 14 residues long.

In DNA, the CDR3 is TGTGCCAGCAGTTTGACAGGGGATGGCTACACCTTC. Residues: CASSLTGDGYTF. The chain has TRBV27 and TRBJ1-2; 8 nucleotides line up with TRBD1. The V gene end was trimmed by 3 bases and the J gene end by 6 bases; junction bases not matched to a gene: 0. The CDR3 sequence is 12 residues long. Germline V gene sequence: CDR1 MNHEY, CDR2 SMNVEV (reference sequence).

The CDR3 region has the DNA TGTGCCAGCAGACCAGACAGGGGAAGAGACACTGAAGCTTTCTTT. This sequence encodes CASRPDRGRDTEAFF. This chain uses TRBV28 with TRBJ1-1; 8 nucleotides align to TRBD1. Germline-derived CDR1 and CDR2 are MDHEN and SYDVKM. V lost 6 bases to trimming and J lost 3 bases; unmatched junction nucleotides: 9. This CDR3 has 15 residues. Together with reference TRBV28 and TRBJ1-1, the CDR3 gives the full variable domain: DVKVTQSSRYLVKRTGEKVFLECVQDMDHENMFWYRQDPGLGLRLIYFSYDVKMKEKGDIPEGYSVSREKKERFSLILESASTNQTSMYLCASRPDRGRDTEAFFGQGTRLTVV.

The CDR3 is CASSEAGRGNQPQHF. As DNA, the CDR3 is TGTGCCAGCAGTGAAGCTGGCAGGGGCAATCAGCCCCAGCATTTT. The chain is built from TRBV6-1 and TRBJ1-5; D may be TRBD1 (5 bases). Germline lookup yields CDR1 MNHNS and CDR2 SASEGT. CDR3 length: 15 residues. Deletions cut 0 bases from V and 2 bases from J, with 8 bases between.

CDR3 DNA: TGTGCCTGGAGTCACGGGGTGGCAGATACGCAGTATTTT. It specifies CAWSHGVADTQYF. The chain couples TRBV30 to TRBJ2-3; weak D call: TRBD2 (5 bases). Trimming took off 2 bases at V and 4 bases at J, with 10 bases between the two ends. Germline-derived CDR1 and CDR2 are GTSNPN and SVGIG (reference sequence). The CDR3 runs to 13 residues. Combining the CDR3 with reference TRBV30 and TRBJ2-3 gives the whole variable domain SQTIHQWPATLVQPVGSPLSLECTVEGTSNPNLYWYRQAAGRGLQLLFYSVGIGQISSEVPQNLSASRPQDRQFILSSKKLLLSDSGFYLCAWSHGVADTQYFGPGTRLTVL.

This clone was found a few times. CDR3 bases: TGTGCCTGGATTATAGGAGCGGGAGTCCGGAATGAGCAGTTCTTC. This encodes CAWIIGAGVRNEQFF. The chain combines TRBV30 with TRBJ2-1, with 8 bases lining up with TRBD2. J lost 7 bases, V lost 4 bases, and 12 bases had no gene match. CDR3 size: 15 residues. The V gene's germline CDR1 is GTSNPN and CDR2 SVGIG (reference sequence).

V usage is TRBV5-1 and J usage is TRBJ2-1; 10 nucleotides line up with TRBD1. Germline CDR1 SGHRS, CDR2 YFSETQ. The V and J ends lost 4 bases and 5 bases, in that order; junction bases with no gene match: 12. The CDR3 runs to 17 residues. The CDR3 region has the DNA TGCGCCAGCAGCCAGACAGGGGGCTGGAACCCCAACAATGAGCAGTTCTTC. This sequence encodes CASSQTGGWNPNNEQFF.

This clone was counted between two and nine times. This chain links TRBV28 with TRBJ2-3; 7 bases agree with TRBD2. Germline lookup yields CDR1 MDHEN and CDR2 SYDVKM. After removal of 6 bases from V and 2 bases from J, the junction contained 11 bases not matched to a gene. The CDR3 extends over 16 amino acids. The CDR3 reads CASSFPAGLDTDTQYF. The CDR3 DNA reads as TGTGCCAGCAGCTTTCCAGCGGGGCTTGACACAGATACGCAGTATTTT.

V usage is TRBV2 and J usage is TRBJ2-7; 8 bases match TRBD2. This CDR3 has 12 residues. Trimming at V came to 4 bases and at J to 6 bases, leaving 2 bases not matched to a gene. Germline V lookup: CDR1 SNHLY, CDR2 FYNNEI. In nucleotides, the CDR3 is TGTGCCAGCAGTGTCGCGGGAGGCGAGCAGTACGTC. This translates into CASSVAGGEQYV.

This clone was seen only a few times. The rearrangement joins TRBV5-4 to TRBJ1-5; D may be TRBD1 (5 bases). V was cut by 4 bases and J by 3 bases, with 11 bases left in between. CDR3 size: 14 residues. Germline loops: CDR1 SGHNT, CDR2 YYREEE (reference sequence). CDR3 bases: TGTGCCAGCAGCGAGGGACTGTACAATCAGCCCCAGCATTTT. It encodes CASSEGLYNQPQHF.

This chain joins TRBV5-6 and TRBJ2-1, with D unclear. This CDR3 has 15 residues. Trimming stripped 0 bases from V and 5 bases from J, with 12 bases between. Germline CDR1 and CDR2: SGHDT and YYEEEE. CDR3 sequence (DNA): TGTGCCAGCAGCTTGGCCCCCCTTAGCCACAATGAGCAGTTCTTC. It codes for CASSLAPLSHNEQFF.

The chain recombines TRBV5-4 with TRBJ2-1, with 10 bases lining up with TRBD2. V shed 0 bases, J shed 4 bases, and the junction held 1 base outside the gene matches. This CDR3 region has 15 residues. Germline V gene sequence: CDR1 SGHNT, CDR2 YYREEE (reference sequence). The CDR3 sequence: CASSLASGRYNEQFF. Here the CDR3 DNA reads TGTGCCAGCAGCTTGGCTAGCGGGAGATACAATGAGCAGTTCTTC.

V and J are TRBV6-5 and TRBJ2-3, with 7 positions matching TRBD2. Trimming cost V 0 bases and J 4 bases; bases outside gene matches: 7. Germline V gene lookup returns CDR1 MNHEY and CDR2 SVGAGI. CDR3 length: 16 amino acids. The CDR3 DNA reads TGTGCCAGCAGTTACTCCTCGGGAGGCTTATCAGATACGCAGTATTTT. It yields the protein CASSYSSGGLSDTQYF.

The CDR3 is CASKTQTGGYGANVLTF. Here the CDR3 DNA reads TGTGCCTCAAAAACCCAGACAGGGGGCTATGGGGCCAACGTCCTGACTTTC. The chain uses TRBV19 and TRBJ2-6, with 10 bases that match TRBD1. The CDR3 is 17 amino acids. The germline V gene has CDR1 LNHDA and CDR2 SQIVND (reference sequence). With 11 bases clipped from V and 3 bases from J, the junction kept 13 bases outside the gene matches.

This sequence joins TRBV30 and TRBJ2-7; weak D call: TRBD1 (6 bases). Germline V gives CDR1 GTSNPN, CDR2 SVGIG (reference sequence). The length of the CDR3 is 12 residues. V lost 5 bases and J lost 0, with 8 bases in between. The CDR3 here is CAWGRGSYEQYF. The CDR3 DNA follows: TGTGCCTGGGGCAGGGGCTCCTACGAGCAGTACTTC.

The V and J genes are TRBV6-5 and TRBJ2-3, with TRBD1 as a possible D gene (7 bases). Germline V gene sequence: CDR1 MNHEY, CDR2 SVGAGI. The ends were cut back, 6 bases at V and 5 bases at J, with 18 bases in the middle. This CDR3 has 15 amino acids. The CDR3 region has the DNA TGTGCCAGCAGATCCCCAGGGGGGTACGGAGATACGCAGTATTTT. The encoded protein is CASRSPGGYGDTQYF.

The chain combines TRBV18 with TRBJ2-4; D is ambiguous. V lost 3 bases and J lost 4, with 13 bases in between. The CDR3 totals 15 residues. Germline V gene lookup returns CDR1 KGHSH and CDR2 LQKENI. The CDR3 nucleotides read TGTGCCAGCTCACCCTCCCAGGAAATAAAAAACATTCAGTACTTC. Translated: CASSPSQEIKNIQYF.

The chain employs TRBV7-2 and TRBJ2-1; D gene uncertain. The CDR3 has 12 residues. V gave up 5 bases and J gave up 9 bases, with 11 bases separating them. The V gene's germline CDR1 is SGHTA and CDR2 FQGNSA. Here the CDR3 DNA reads TGTGCCAGCAGCCCTTACGCCGGTGAGCAGTTCTTC. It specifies CASSPYAGEQFF.